Following are 32 T cell receptor beta chains from one sample sequenced in a study of regulatory T cells in long-lasting Graves disease. For TCR beta, libraries came from iRepertoire HTBI primers and Arm-PCR of CDR3 regions. TCRdb recomputed calls from the multiplex PCR reads with MiXCR, one row per CDR3 protein. The sample includes fewer than 400,000 distinct CDR3 sequences, roughly a fifth seen only once; the top ten take less than 30%. The time point denotes: persistent/refractory GD, antithyroid drugs over 5 years with positive TRAb. Construction of the TCR library relied on RNA isolated from PBMCs. The sample was peripheral blood mononuclear cells (PBMCs), taken when the disease was refractory, from a patient treated with antithyroid drugs. Source of these receptors: a female donor with Graves disease.

This clonotype was recorded at least ten times. The chain uses TRBV7-9 and TRBJ1-2, with TRBD1 matching over 9 bases. Trimming at V came to 7 bases and at J to 4 bases, leaving 7 bases not matched to a gene. This CDR3 spans 14 amino acids. Germline CDR1 is SEHNR and CDR2 is FQNEAQ (reference sequence). The CDR3 DNA reads TGTGCCAGCACCATGGACAGGGGATCCTATGGCTACACCTTC. Its protein product is CASTMDRGSYGYTF. The complete variable domain, with remaining parts taken from reference TRBV7-9 and TRBJ1-2, reads DTGVSQNPRHKITKRGQNVTFRCDPISEHNRLYWYRQTLGQGPEFLTYFQNEAQLEKSRLLSDRFSAERPKGSFSTLEIQRTEQGDSAMYLCASTMDRGSYGYTFGSGTRLTVV.

This clonotype came up many times. The chain combines TRBV18 with TRBJ1-2; D is undetermined. Germline V gene data show CDR1 as KGHSH and CDR2 as LQKENI. V lost 0 bases and J lost 7, with 6 bases in between. CDR3 size: 12 residues. CDR3 bases: TGTGCCAGCTCACCACCGATCGGTGGCTACACCTTC. Protein: CASSPPIGGYTF.

This clonotype was observed a handful of times. The chain links TRBV29-1 to TRBJ1-2; D gene unclear. Trimming removed 3 bases from V and 4 bases from J, with 6 bases in between. The CDR3 sequence is 11 residues long. Germline V gives CDR1 SQVTM, CDR2 ANQGSEA. The DNA for the CDR3 is TGCAGCGTTGACGGTGGCTATGGCTACACCTTC. This sequence encodes CSVDGGYGYTF.

The V and J genes are TRBV9 and TRBJ2-2, with TRBD2 as a possible D gene (5 bases). This CDR3 has 16 amino acids. The V gene lost 4 bases and the J gene lost 5 bases, with 18 bases spanning the gap. Germline values: CDR1 SGDLS, CDR2 YYNGEE. The CDR3 region has the DNA TGTGCCAGCAGCTCTCAGCTCGGGGTTGGGACCGGGGAGCTGTTTTTT. It is translated as CASSSQLGVGTGELFF.

This clonotype was seen ten or more times. The gene calls are TRBV10-3 and TRBJ1-5; maybe TRBD1 (5 bases). The CDR3 length is 16 residues. The V gene's germline CDR1 is ENHRY and CDR2 SYGVKD. V was shortened by 3 bases and J by 2 bases, with 14 bases between the two germline ends. The CDR3 here is CAISENPRGGNQPQHF. The CDR3 DNA reads TGTGCCATCAGTGAAAACCCGAGGGGAGGCAATCAGCCCCAGCATTTT.

This clonotype was observed at least ten times. The chain combines TRBV6-1 with TRBJ2-2; 10 nucleotides agree with TRBD2. Germline loops: CDR1 MNHNS, CDR2 SASEGT. The CDR3 has 15 amino acids. The V and J ends lost 4 bases and 5 bases, in that order; junction bases with no gene match: 4. CDR3 residues: CASSGGSGRTGELFF. CDR3 DNA sequence: TGTGCCAGCAGTGGGGGTAGCGGGAGGACCGGGGAGCTGTTTTTT.

This chain uses TRBV12-3 or TRBV12-4 with TRBJ2-3, with unresolved D. Trimming removed 2 bases from V and 8 bases from J, with 5 bases in between. The CDR3 covers 11 residues. The CDR3 nucleotides read TGTGCCAGCAGTTTACCCGGTACGCAGTATTTT. This encodes CASSLPGTQYF.

In its sample, this clonotype was seen a few times. This chain links TRBV28 with TRBJ1-1; D not certain. This CDR3 has 13 residues. The V and J ends lost 5 bases and 9 bases respectively, with 16 bases between them. Germline CDR1 is MDHEN and CDR2 is SYDVKM. The CDR3 DNA reads as TGTGCCAGCAGTCCACAGCCCCCCTTGAAAGCTTTCTTT. Protein: CASSPQPPLKAFF.

This clonotype was observed at least ten times. The CDR3 reads CASTFGQGGGYGYTF. In nucleotides, the CDR3 is TGCGCCAGCACCTTTGGACAGGGAGGGGGCTATGGCTACACCTTC. The chain is built from TRBV5-1 and TRBJ1-2, with TRBD1 matching over 8 bases. With V trimmed by 6 bases and J by 4 bases, 11 bases remained unmatched. Germline V gene data show CDR1 as SGHRS and CDR2 as YFSETQ. This CDR3 is built from 15 residues.

This clonotype was found a few times. The J gene is TRBJ2-2, the V gene TRBV5-4, with 11 bases fitting TRBD2. Germline V CDR1 and CDR2: SGHNT, YYREEE (reference sequence). V was clipped by 4 bases and J by 4 bases; unmatched bases: 15. CDR3 length: 19 residues. The DNA for the CDR3 is TGTGCCAGCAGCCTACTTAGCGGGAGGGCCATAGGAGGCACCGGGGAGCTGTTTTTT. Encoded protein: CASSLLSGRAIGGTGELFF.

This clonotype was seen many times. V and J are TRBV12-3 or TRBV12-4 and TRBJ1-1; possibly TRBD1 for D (5 bases). With 3 bases removed from V and 5 bases from J, the gap between germline ends came to 16 bases. This CDR3 has 15 amino acids. The CDR3 DNA reads as TGTGCCAGCAGTTTTTTTGGGCAGGGAGGGACTGAAGCTTTCTTT. It specifies CASSFFGQGGTEAFF.

This clonotype was counted at least ten times. This chain links TRBV29-1 with TRBJ1-1; tentatively, D is TRBD1 (5 bases). The CDR3 extends over 11 amino acids. V lost 4 bases, J lost 3 bases, and 6 bases lay in between. Germline V CDR1 and CDR2: SQVTM, ANQGSEA. The CDR3 coding sequence is TGCAGCGTTGGAGGGGACACTGAAGCTTTCTTT. Amino acid sequence: CSVGGDTEAFF.

This clonotype was detected many times. The chain links TRBV6-2 or TRBV6-3 to TRBJ1-6; 8 nucleotides match TRBD1. The CDR3 spans 17 residues. The germline CDR1 and CDR2 sequences are MNHEY and SVGEGT. J lost 5 bases, V lost 2 bases, and 8 bases had no gene match. The CDR3 DNA is TGTGCCAGCAGTTACACCCTCGGGACAGGAGATAATTCACCCCTCCACTTT. Residues: CASSYTLGTGDNSPLHF.

This clonotype was detected only once. Since a much larger clone is just one base distant, this may be a read error. The gene calls are TRBV3-1 and TRBJ2-7; D is perhaps TRBD2 (6 bases). V lost 2 bases to trimming and J lost 4 bases, with 9 bases between them. Per germline, CDR1 LGHDT and CDR2 YNNKEL (reference sequence). CDR3 length: 13 residues. CDR3 DNA sequence: TGTGCCAGCAGCCAACGGGGGTGGTACGAGCAGTACTTC. Residues: CASSQRGWYEQYF.

The chain combines TRBV6-2 or TRBV6-3 with TRBJ1-3; the D gene is possibly TRBD1 (5 bases). With 6 bases removed from V and 0 bases from J, the gap between germline ends came to 15 bases. In germline, CDR1 is MNHEY, CDR2 SVGEGT. CDR3 length equals 16 residues. The CDR3 DNA follows: TGTGCCAGCAGCTCCCCGGGGGTCGCCTCTGGAAACACCATATATTTT. This codes for CASSSPGVASGNTIYF.

This clonotype showed up many times. The CDR3 region is CASSLGALAGHQETQYF. Here the CDR3 DNA reads TGTGCCAGCAGCTTAGGGGCTCTCGCGGGCCACCAAGAGACCCAGTACTTC. The chain carries TRBV11-2 and TRBJ2-5, with D perhaps matching TRBD2 (5 bases). The germline V and J ends were trimmed by 1 base and 0 bases, with 15 bases remaining between them. This CDR3 is built from 17 residues. Looked up from germline, CDR1 is SGHAT and CDR2 is FQNNGV.

The chain employs TRBV4-1 and TRBJ1-2, with 12 bases lining up with TRBD1. The junction had 11 bases not matched to a gene; V was cut back by 8 bases and J by 7 bases. Germline V gene data show CDR1 as MGHRA and CDR2 as YSYEKL. The CDR3 consists of 15 residues. The CDR3 reads CASSNPGQGARGYTF. The CDR3 nucleotides are TGCGCCAGCTCGAACCCGGGACAGGGGGCGCGTGGCTACACCTTC.

In regard to this clonotype: A much larger clone lies a single base off, so this may be a read error. The V call is TRBV3-1, the J call TRBJ2-2, with 9 bases aligning to TRBD2. The germline V gene encodes CDR1 LGHDT and CDR2 YNNKEL (reference sequence). J lost 0 bases, V lost 4 bases, and 6 bases had no gene match. The CDR3 extends over 17 amino acids. Here the CDR3 reads CASSRGASGANTGELFF. In DNA, the CDR3 is TGTGCCAGCAGCCGAGGGGCTAGCGGGGCGAACACCGGGGAGCTGTTTTTT.

DNA of the CDR3: TGCAGTGCTATGTCCATGGGGGCGCTGACAGATACGCAGTATTTT. The encoded protein is CSAMSMGALTDTQYF. The V gene is TRBV20-1, the J gene TRBJ2-3; TRBD1 might be the D (6 bases). V was trimmed by 4 bases and J by 3 bases, leaving 17 bases between them. The germline CDR1 and CDR2 sequences are DFQATT and SNEGSKA (reference sequence). This CDR3 comprises 15 residues.

The sample holds many counts of this clonotype. The J gene is TRBJ1-1, the V gene TRBV12-3 or TRBV12-4; D might be TRBD1 (6 bases). This CDR3 comprises 12 residues. The V end lost 3 bases, the J end lost 8 bases, and 10 bases lay between the germline ends. The CDR3 DNA reads as TGTGCCAGCAGTTTGAGGGACATCGAAGCTTTCTTT. This sequence encodes CASSLRDIEAFF.

The chain couples TRBV7-9 to TRBJ1-4; no firm D call. There are 15 residues in the CDR3. V was cut by 4 bases and J by 2 bases, with 11 bases left in between. Per the germline V gene, CDR1 is SEHNR and CDR2 is FQNEAQ (reference sequence). In DNA, the CDR3 is TGTGCCAGCAGCTCCCGGGGAGACACTAATGAAAAACTGTTTTTT. This translates into CASSSRGDTNEKLFF.

In its sample, this clonotype was seen a few times. The V call is TRBV24-1, the J call TRBJ2-2; D might be TRBD1 (5 bases). CDR1 and CDR2 (germline): KGHDR, SFDVKD. With 7 bases removed from V and 2 bases from J, the gap between germline ends came to 13 bases. The CDR3 is 15 residues long. The CDR3 here is CATSQGAGNTGELFF. CDR3 bases: TGTGCCACCAGCCAAGGGGCAGGAAACACCGGGGAGCTGTTTTTT.

J is TRBJ2-2 and V is TRBV7-9; a possible D gene is TRBD1 (6 bases). The CDR3 has 16 amino acids. The germline CDR1 and CDR2 sequences are SEHNR and FQNEAQ (reference sequence). Trimming removed 4 bases at V and 3 bases at J, with 15 bases between. CDR3 coding DNA: TGTGCCAGCAGCTCTCTGGAAACAGGGTACACCGGGGAGCTGTTTTTT. Translated, it gives CASSSLETGYTGELFF.

CDR3: CASSLPGGNEQFF. In DNA form, the CDR3 reads TGCGCCAGCAGCTTGCCGGGGGGTAATGAGCAGTTCTTC. This chain joins TRBV5-1 and TRBJ2-1; 7 bases map to TRBD2. CDR1 is SGHRS, CDR2 YFSETQ, per germline. The CDR3 has 13 amino acids. After removal of 1 base from V and 7 bases from J, the junction contained 2 bases not matched to a gene.

In its sample, this clonotype was seen many times. V and J are TRBV5-1 and TRBJ1-6; no clear D. Germline lookup yields CDR1 SGHRS and CDR2 YFSETQ. CDR3 length: 13 amino acids. V lost 1 base to trimming and J lost 7 bases, with 6 bases between them. CDR3 loop: CASSLQENSPLHF. CDR3 nucleotides: TGCGCCAGCAGCTTGCAGGAAAATTCACCCCTCCACTTT.

Comment on this clonotype: A much larger clonotype is one base distant, so this may be a read error. The chain joins TRBV12-3 or TRBV12-4 to TRBJ2-5; D possibly corresponds to TRBD1 (6 bases). V was pared by 7 bases and J by 7 bases, with 13 bases between. The CDR3 length is 12 residues. The CDR3 nucleotides read TGTGCCAGCAAGGGGGTAGGAGGGACCCAGTACTTC. The encoded protein is CASKGVGGTQYF.

The chain joins TRBV6-2 or TRBV6-3 to TRBJ1-1, with TRBD1 matching over 7 bases. CDR3 length: 15 amino acids. V dropped 0 bases and J dropped 0; count of bases not matched to a gene: 1. Germline loops: CDR1 MNHEY, CDR2 SVGEGT. Written as DNA, the CDR3 is TGTGCCAGCAGTTACTCGACAGGGTTGAACACTGAAGCTTTCTTT. Translated: CASSYSTGLNTEAFF.

This clonotype was observed many times. One junction end disagrees with the germline gene, perhaps due to a read error. The CDR3 here is CASSYSSGGSRQYF. The CDR3 DNA reads TGTGCCAGCAGTTACTCTTCCGGCGGGAGTAGGCAGTACTTC. The chain links TRBV6-4 to TRBJ2-7; 7 nucleotides agree with TRBD2. The CDR3 sequence is 14 residues long. Germline V gives CDR1 MRHNA, CDR2 SNTAGT.

V and J are TRBV20-1 and TRBJ1-1; weak D call: TRBD1 (5 bases). Germline V gene data show CDR1 as DFQATT and CDR2 as SNEGSKA (reference sequence). Trimming removed 2 bases at V and 4 bases at J, with 11 bases between. The CDR3 contains 13 residues. CDR3 loop: CSARLAGPTEAFF. The CDR3 coding sequence is TGCAGTGCTAGACTTGCAGGGCCCACTGAAGCTTTCTTT.

This clonotype was detected many times. The chain couples TRBV27 to TRBJ1-1; the D gene is possibly TRBD1 (6 bases). This CDR3 spans 14 amino acids. With 7 bases removed from V and 4 bases from J, the gap between germline ends came to 16 bases. The germline V gene has CDR1 MNHEY and CDR2 SMNVEV (reference sequence). For the CDR3, the DNA is TGTGCCAGCACCCTAAGGGGGGGAGCCACTGAAGCTTTCTTT. This gives the protein CASTLRGGATEAFF.

V gene TRBV20-1 combines with J gene TRBJ2-7; no definite D call. This CDR3 is built from 13 residues. Germline loops: CDR1 DFQATT, CDR2 SNEGSKA (reference sequence). Trimming removed 6 bases from V and 0 bases from J, with 12 bases in between. The CDR3 DNA reads as TGCAGTGCCCAGAGAGGTAACTCCTACGAGCAGTACTTC. The encoded protein is CSAQRGNSYEQYF.

V gene TRBV6-5 combines with J gene TRBJ1-3, with D possibly matching TRBD1 (5 bases). Germline-derived CDR1 and CDR2 are MNHEY and SVGAGI. This CDR3 has 15 amino acids. Trimming pared 0 bases from V and 0 bases from J, leaving 6 bases between. CDR3 in DNA: TGTGCCAGCAGTTACTCCGACAGCTCTGGAAACACCATATATTTT. Its translation: CASSYSDSSGNTIYF.